The source of this T cell receptor (beta chain) is a study of neurological immune-mediated disorders. In the study overall: About 90% of the roughly 34 multiple sclerosis patients had relapsing-remitting disease; 3 had secondary progressive.

The germline gives CDR1 SGHKS, CDR2 YYEKEE (reference sequence). This CDR3 region has 14 residues. Trimming stripped 2 bases from V and 1 base from J, with 9 bases between. Over 160 million TCR-beta sequences from 15-18 subjects came from every sequencing run. TCRdb called the 5' RACE reads again in MiXCR, with one record for every CDR3 protein. Among about 46,000 distinct CDR3 sequences, around 2.9% were seen once, and the ten largest hold over 13%. The study's findings and limits: Clinical and MRI features did not associate with the cluster found in multiple sclerosis patients. Expanded clones shared no identical CDR3 amino acid sequences across subjects, which suggested private TCR-beta repertoires in all groups.

Remarks on this clonotype: Its cognate antigen is unknown.

The clonotype was recovered from a woman in her forties or fifties with multiple sclerosis. The rearrangement uses TRBV5-5 and TRBJ1-1; D is unclear. Sequencing was performed on PBMCs. The CDR3 region has the DNA TGTGCCAGCAGCTTCCGAGGAGGGAACACTGAAGCTTTCTTT. Its translation: CASSFRGGNTEAFF.